The clone carrying this T cell receptor (beta chain) was counted only a few times. Its antigen remains unknown. Germline loops: CDR1 SNHLY, CDR2 FYNNEI. V gave up 6 bases and J gave up 4 bases, with 24 bases separating them. The CDR3 extends over 18 amino acids. This record comes from a study of blood T cells in healthy people across ages. Primed by a sample-barcoded 5' primer and a J-beta primer mix, a second PCR proceeded for roughly 6 to 12 cycles. TCRdb analysed the 5' RACE reads with MiXCR anew, one entry per CDR3 protein. The sample records some 760,000 distinct CDR3 sequences, approximately 25% being singletons. The study, taken as a whole, reports: Per-million-T-cell TCR beta diversity fell roughly linearly with age.

These data were also reused for a study on T cells of mothers and their children. That paper adds: Sample barcodes and 2-4 random nucleotides came from the second PCR's M1S primer.

V is TRBV2 and J is TRBJ2-2; D might be TRBD1 or TRBD2, each matching 5 bases. The TCR sequence derives from a boy aged 5-17 years in good health. The sample was blood. The CDR3 spells CASSGDLEKLGSTGELFF. The CDR3 DNA follows: TGTGCCAGCAGCGGGGACCTCGAAAAACTCGGTAGCACCGGGGAGCTGTTTTTT.